Listed here are 10 T cell receptor beta chains from one sample, sequenced in a study of response to subunit inactivated influenza vaccine. TCRdb ran MiXCR on the RT-PCR reads and lists one entry per CDR3 protein. Here the sample spans hundreds of thousands of distinct CDR3 sequences, 6.5% to 8% being singletons. This material consisted of PBMCs from blood, taken around 25 months after vaccination. Receptors were obtained from a man between 45 and 75 years old who received an inactivated influenza vaccine.

The sample holds a few counts of this clonotype. The chain recombines TRBV2 with TRBJ2-7; D gene uncertain. This CDR3 has 16 amino acids. V lost 3 bases and J lost 4, with 19 bases in between. Germline V gene sequence: CDR1 SNHLY, CDR2 FYNNEI. Here the CDR3 reads CASSEAGVESGYEQYF. For the CDR3, the DNA is TGTGCCAGCAGTGAGGCTGGGGTCGAATCGGGTTACGAGCAGTACTTC. Full variable domain (outside the CDR3, taken from reference TRBV2 and TRBJ2-7): EPEVTQTPSHQVTQMGQEVILRCVPISNHLYFYWYRQILGQKVEFLVSFYNNEISEKSEIFDDQFSVERPDGSNFTLKIRSTKLEDSAMYFCASSEAGVESGYEQYFGPGTRLTVT.

The chain employs TRBV7-9 and TRBJ1-5; D not resolved. The CDR3 covers 17 residues. Germline CDR1 is SEHNR and CDR2 is FQNEAQ (reference sequence). The V end was cut by 7 bases, the J end by 4 bases, with 23 bases between. In DNA, the CDR3 is TGTGCCAGCAATGTGAAGGAGGAGGAGGGCCGGAATCAGCCCCAGCATTTT. Protein: CASNVKEEEGRNQPQHF.

The V call is TRBV27, the J call TRBJ1-1, with D tentatively TRBD1 (5 bases). Germline lookup yields CDR1 MNHEY and CDR2 SMNVEV (reference sequence). This CDR3 region has 14 residues. The V gene lost 8 bases and the J gene lost 0 bases, with 13 bases spanning the gap. CDR3 sequence reads: CASWREGVNTEAFF. The CDR3 DNA reads TGTGCCAGCTGGCGAGAAGGGGTGAACACTGAAGCTTTCTTT.

CDR3 amino acids: CASSLTRNEGETQYF. The DNA of the CDR3 is TGTGCCAGCAGCTTAACACGCAACGAAGGGGAGACCCAGTACTTC. The rearrangement uses TRBV7-2 and TRBJ2-5; D uncertain. CDR3 length: 15 amino acids. Deletions cut 2 bases from V and 5 bases from J, with 15 bases between. The V gene's germline CDR1 is SGHTA and CDR2 FQGNSA.

This clonotype has only a few counts. The chain joins TRBV28 to TRBJ1-1; tentatively, D is TRBD1 (6 bases). With 8 bases removed from V and 4 bases from J, the gap between germline ends came to 17 bases. Germline CDR1 MDHEN, CDR2 SYDVKM. CDR3 length equals 14 residues. The DNA of the CDR3 is TGTGCCAGCCGCTACCTCCAGGGGAGCACTGAAGCTTTCTTT. The encoded protein is CASRYLQGSTEAFF.

This clonotype has more than one count but fewer than ten. The chain links TRBV6-2 or TRBV6-3 to TRBJ2-1; 10 nucleotides line up with TRBD2. The germline V gene encodes CDR1 MNHEY and CDR2 SVGEGT. This CDR3 comprises 15 residues. The V and J ends lost 5 bases and 3 bases, in that order; junction bases with no gene match: 4. CDR3 residues: CASSASGGGYNEQFF. DNA for the CDR3: TGTGCCAGCAGTGCGAGCGGGGGGGGCTACAATGAGCAGTTCTTC.

The CDR3: CASSSSWGNYGYTF. The DNA of the CDR3 is TGTGCCAGCAGCTCCTCCTGGGGGAACTATGGCTACACCTTC. V is TRBV7-2 and J is TRBJ1-2; perhaps TRBD1 as D (5 bases). The germline V gene has CDR1 SGHTA and CDR2 FQGNSA. V lost 4 bases to trimming and J lost 2 bases, with 11 bases between them. The CDR3 spans 14 residues. The full variable domain, rest sourced from reference TRBV7-2 and TRBJ1-2, is GAGVSQSPSNKVTEKGKDVELRCDPISGHTALYWYRQSLGQGLEFLIYFQGNSAPDKSGLPSDRFSAERTGGSVSTLTIQRTQQEDSAVYLCASSSSWGNYGYTFGSGTRLTVV.

The V and J genes are TRBV6-2 or TRBV6-3 and TRBJ2-1; TRBD2 matches 11 bases. The CDR3 loop spans 18 amino acids. After removal of 5 bases from V and 3 bases from J, the junction contained 12 bases not matched to a gene. Germline V gene sequence: CDR1 MNHEY, CDR2 SVGEGT. CDR3 bases: TGTGCCAGCAGTCCCCTAGCGGGAGGTTCGAATGTCTACAATGAGCAGTTCTTC. Its protein is CASSPLAGGSNVYNEQFF.

This clonotype was seen a few times. The V call is TRBV15, the J call TRBJ2-2; weak D call: TRBD1 (6 bases). CDR1 LNHNV and CDR2 YYDKDF come from the germline V gene (reference sequence). V lost 0 bases and J 4 bases, leaving 9 bases between the germline ends. The CDR3 has 15 amino acids. In DNA, the CDR3 is TGTGCCACCAGCAGAGACAACAGGGTCACCGGGGAGCTGTTTTTT. This sequence encodes CATSRDNRVTGELFF.

This clonotype was recorded at least ten times. The chain couples TRBV27 to TRBJ2-7, with D maybe TRBD2 (7 bases). V lost 5 bases to trimming and J lost 2 bases, with 19 bases between them. Germline-derived CDR1 and CDR2 are MNHEY and SMNVEV (reference sequence). CDR3 length equals 16 residues. CDR3 in amino acids: CASSLRWGGRTYEQYF. CDR3 coding DNA: TGTGCCAGCAGTCTCCGATGGGGGGGCAGAACCTACGAGCAGTACTTC.